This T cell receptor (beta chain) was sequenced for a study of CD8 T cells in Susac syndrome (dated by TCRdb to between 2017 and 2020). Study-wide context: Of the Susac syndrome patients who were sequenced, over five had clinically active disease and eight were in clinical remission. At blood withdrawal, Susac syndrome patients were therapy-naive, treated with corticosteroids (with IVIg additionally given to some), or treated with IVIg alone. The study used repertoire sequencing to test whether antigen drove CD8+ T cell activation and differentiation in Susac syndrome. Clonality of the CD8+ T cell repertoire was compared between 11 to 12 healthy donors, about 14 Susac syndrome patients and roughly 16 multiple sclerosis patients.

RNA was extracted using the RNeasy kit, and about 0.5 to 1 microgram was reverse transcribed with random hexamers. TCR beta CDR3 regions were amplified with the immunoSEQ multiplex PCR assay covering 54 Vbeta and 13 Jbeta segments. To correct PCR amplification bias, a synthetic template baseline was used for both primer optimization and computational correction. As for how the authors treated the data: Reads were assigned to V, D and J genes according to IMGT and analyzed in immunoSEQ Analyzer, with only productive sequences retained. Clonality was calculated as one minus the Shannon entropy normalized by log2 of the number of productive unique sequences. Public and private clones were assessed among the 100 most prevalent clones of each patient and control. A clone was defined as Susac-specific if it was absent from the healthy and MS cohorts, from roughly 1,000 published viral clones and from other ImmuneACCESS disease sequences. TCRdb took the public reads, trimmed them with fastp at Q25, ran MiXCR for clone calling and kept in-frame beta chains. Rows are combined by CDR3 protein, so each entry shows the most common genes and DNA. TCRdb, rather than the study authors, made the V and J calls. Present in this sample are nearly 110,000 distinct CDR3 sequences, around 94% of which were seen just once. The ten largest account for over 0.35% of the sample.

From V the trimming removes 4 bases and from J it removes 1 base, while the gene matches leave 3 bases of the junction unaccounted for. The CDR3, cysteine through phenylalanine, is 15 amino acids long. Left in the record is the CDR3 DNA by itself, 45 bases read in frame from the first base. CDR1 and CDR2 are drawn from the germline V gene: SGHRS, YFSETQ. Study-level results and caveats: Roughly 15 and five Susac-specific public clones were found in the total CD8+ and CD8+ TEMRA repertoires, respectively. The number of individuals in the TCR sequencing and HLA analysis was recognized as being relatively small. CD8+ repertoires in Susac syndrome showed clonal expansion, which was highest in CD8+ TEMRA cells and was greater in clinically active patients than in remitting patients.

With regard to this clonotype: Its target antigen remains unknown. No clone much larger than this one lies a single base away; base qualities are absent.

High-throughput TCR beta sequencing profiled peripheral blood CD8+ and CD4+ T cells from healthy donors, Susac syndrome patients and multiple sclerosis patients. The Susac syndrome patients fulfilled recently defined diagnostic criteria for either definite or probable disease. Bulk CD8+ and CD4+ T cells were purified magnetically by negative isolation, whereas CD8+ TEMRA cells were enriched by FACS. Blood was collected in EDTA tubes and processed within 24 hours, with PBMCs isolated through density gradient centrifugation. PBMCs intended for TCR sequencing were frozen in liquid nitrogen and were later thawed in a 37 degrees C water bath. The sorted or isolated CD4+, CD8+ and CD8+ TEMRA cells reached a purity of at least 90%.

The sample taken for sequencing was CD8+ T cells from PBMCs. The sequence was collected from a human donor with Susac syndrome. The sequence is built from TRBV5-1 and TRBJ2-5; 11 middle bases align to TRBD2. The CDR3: CASSETSGAQETQYF. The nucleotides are TGCGCCAGCAGCGAGACTAGCGGGGCCCAAGAGACCCAGTACTTC.